Listed below are T cell receptor beta chains from one sample, sequenced in a study of spatial heterogeneity in lung cancer. TCRdb used MiXCR to reprocess the 5' RACE reads, holding one entry per CDR3 protein. Among about 14,000 distinct CDR3 sequences listed, more than 10% were seen once. This specimen was PBMCs, taken at surgery. Every receptor here comes from a female donor with early-stage non-small cell lung cancer. Both conserved end residues are part of each CDR3. A D gene is named only where the DNA matches it firmly. The size field is filled for only some rows; it gives once, few, many or a size class.

many | TRBJ1-1 | - | TRBV3-1 | CASSYKAGGTEAFF | TGTGCCAGCAGCTATAAGGCTGGGGGCACTGAAGCTTTCTTT
many | TRBJ1-6 | - | TRBV6-5 | CASSYKNSPLHF | TGTGCCAGCAGTTATAAGAATTCACCCCTCCACTTT
medium-sized | TRBJ1-5 | - | TRBV6-5 | CASSPGRAGQPQHF | TGTGCCAGCAGTCCCGGACGGGCGGGTCAGCCCCAGCATTTT
many | TRBJ1-2 | - | TRBV11-2 | CASSLDRTLGGYTF | TGTGCCAGCAGTCTAGACAGGACGTTAGGTGGCTACACCTTC
few | TRBJ1-6 | - | TRBV12-3/TRBV12-4 | CASRLQLGRDSPLHF | TGTGCCAGCAGACTACAGCTAGGGAGAGATTCACCCCTCCACTTT
many | TRBJ1-1 | - | TRBV14 | CASSQLAGTTEAFF | TGTGCCAGCAGCCAGTTGGCAGGAACAACTGAAGCTTTCTTT
- | TRBJ1-4 | TRBD1 | TRBV2 | CASRGYRGHNEKLFF | TGTGCCAGCAGAGGGTACAGGGGACATAATGAAAAACTGTTTTTT
many | TRBJ1-1 | - | TRBV6-1 | CASSNIRNTEAFF | TGTGCCAGCAGCAACATCAGGAACACTGAAGCTTTCTTT
few | TRBJ1-1 | - | TRBV5-4 | CASSFPGVSTEAFF | TGTGCCAGCAGCTTCCCGGGGGTTAGCACTGAAGCTTTCTTT
medium-sized | TRBJ1-1 | - | TRBV7-9 | CASSLALLPTGGHLQAFF | TGTGCCAGCAGCTTAGCCCTTTTACCCACCGGGGGACACCTGCAAGCTTTCTTT
many | TRBJ1-5 | TRBD1 | TRBV6-1 | CASSDSGQGNQPQHF | TGTGCCAGCAGTGACTCAGGACAGGGCAATCAGCCCCAGCATTTT
once | TRBJ1-2 | - | TRBV12-3/TRBV12-4 | CASSRPRNGYTF | TGTGCCAGCAGCCGACCGCGGAATGGCTACACCTTC
many | TRBJ1-5 | - | TRBV3-1 | CASSQGRGNQPQHF | TGTGCCAGCAGCCAAGGGAGAGGAAATCAGCCCCAGCATTTT
- | TRBJ2-3 | - | TRBV12-3/TRBV12-4 | CASSFRGTDTQYF | TGTGCCAGCAGTTTCAGGGGAACAGATACGCAGTATTTT
many | TRBJ2-1 | TRBD1 | TRBV10-3 | CAISKKRDRNYNEQFF | TGTGCCATCAGCAAGAAACGGGACAGGAACTACAATGAGCAGTTCTTC
many | TRBJ2-3 | - | TRBV7-9 | CASSLTGLTDTQYF | TGTGCCAGCAGCTTAACCGGGCTCACAGATACGCAGTATTTT
many | TRBJ2-3 | - | TRBV11-3 | CASSSEQGSGDRTQYF | TGTGCCAGCAGCTCCGAACAGGGTTCGGGGGATCGTACGCAGTATTTT
many | TRBJ1-5 | - | TRBV11-2 | CASSLNRVNQPQHF | TGTGCCAGCAGCTTAAACAGGGTCAATCAGCCCCAGCATTTT
- | TRBJ1-6 | - | TRBV18 | CASSPRAVNSPLHF | TGTGCCAGCTCACCACGGGCAGTCAATTCACCCCTCCACTTT
medium-sized | TRBJ2-5 | - | TRBV5-5 | CASSPSGVQGRQETQYF | TGTGCCAGCAGCCCCAGCGGAGTACAGGGGAGGCAAGAGACCCAGTACTTC
- | TRBJ2-7 | TRBD2 | TRBV12-3/TRBV12-4 | CASSWTSGAYEQYF | TGTGCCAGCAGTTGGACTAGCGGGGCCTACGAGCAGTACTTC
many | TRBJ1-6 | - | TRBV30 | CAWSRGQGNSPLHF | TGTGCCTGGAGCCGAGGGCAGGGAAATTCACCCCTCCACTTT
many | TRBJ2-7 | - | TRBV5-1 | CASSLHTRNEQYF | TGCGCCAGCAGCTTGCATACTAGAAACGAGCAGTACTTC
many | TRBJ2-7 | TRBD1 | TRBV5-4 | CASSFGQGRGEQYF | TGTGCCAGCAGCTTTGGACAGGGGCGAGGCGAGCAGTACTTC
many | TRBJ2-5 | - | TRBV7-9 | CASRETGSQETQYF | TGTGCCAGCAGAGAAACCGGGTCCCAAGAGACCCAGTACTTC
many | TRBJ1-1 | TRBD1 | TRBV19 | CASSPSSTGGTEAFF | TGTGCCAGTAGTCCCTCCTCGACAGGGGGCACTGAAGCTTTCTTT
many | TRBJ1-6 | - | TRBV19 | CASKERADNSPLHF | TGTGCCAGTAAAGAGAGGGCGGATAATTCACCCCTCCACTTT
many | TRBJ2-7 | TRBD2 | TRBV5-1 | CASSLVAGGLGEQYF | TGCGCCAGCAGCTTGGTAGCGGGGGGGCTTGGCGAGCAGTACTTC
many | TRBJ2-7 | - | TRBV7-2 | CASSRGSGRWEQYF | TGTGCCAGCAGCCGGGGTTCCGGGCGGTGGGAGCAGTACTTC
- | TRBJ2-5 | - | TRBV28 | CVSAPVTGTQYF | TGTGTCAGCGCTCCGGTCACGGGGACCCAGTACTTC
many | TRBJ2-6 | TRBD1 | TRBV14 | CASSQEGQGAPGANVLTF | TGTGCCAGCAGCCAAGAGGGACAGGGGGCGCCCGGGGCCAACGTCCTGACTTTC
many | TRBJ1-2 | - | TRBV7-9 | CASSFSGTPLSGYTF | TGTGCCAGCAGCTTTTCCGGGACCCCCTTGAGTGGCTACACCTTC
many | TRBJ1-4 | - | TRBV7-9 | CATRSRQGDEKLFF | TGTGCCACCAGGTCTAGGCAGGGAGATGAAAAACTGTTTTTT
few | TRBJ1-5 | TRBD1 | TRBV2 | CASRPLQTGARGSNQPQHF | TGTGCCAGCAGGCCCCTCCAGACAGGGGCGCGTGGTAGCAATCAGCCCCAGCATTTT